A selection of T cell receptor beta chains follows, all from one sample in a study of Ad26.COV2.S vaccination and SARS-CoV-2 variants. Clones were sequenced by immunoSEQ multiplex PCR, and TCRdb holds only the in-frame ones, with some missing. The table shows around 400,000 clones, with 75% to 95% occurring only once. Here the sequenced sample was peripheral blood, taken in a trial of Ad26.COV2.S vaccine versus placebo. Receptors were obtained from a person between 18 and 60 years old who received the Ad26.COV2.S COVID-19 vaccine or a placebo. CDR3s include the opening cysteine and the closing phenylalanine or tryptophan. Fields, in order: V gene, J gene, clone size, D gene, CDR3 protein, CDR3 DNA. A D gene is named only where the DNA matches it firmly. Not all rows give a size; the values are once, few, many and, for expanded clones, a class.

TRBV30,TRBJ2-2,-,-,CAWRAGTGNTGELFF,TGTGCCTGGAGAGCCGGGACTGGGAACACCGGGGAGCTGTTTTTT
TRBV4-3,TRBJ2-3,-,-,CASSQDTGTDTQYF,TGCGCCAGCAGCCAAGATACCGGCACAGATACGCAGTATTTT
TRBV6-1,TRBJ1-4,-,-,CASSERGAGRHNEKLFF,TGTGCCAGCAGTGAGAGGGGGGCGGGGAGACATAATGAAAAACTGTTTTTT
TRBV7-2,TRBJ2-3,-,-,CASSLVTASTDTQYF,TGTGCCAGCAGCTTAGTAACAGCTAGCACAGATACGCAGTATTTT
TRBV28,TRBJ1-1,once,-,CASSFQGRGTEAFF,TGTGCCAGCAGTTTTCAGGGGCGAGGCACTGAAGCTTTCTTT
TRBV6-5,TRBJ2-7,once,TRBD2,CASIGLAGKEYEQYF,TGTGCCAGCATCGGACTAGCGGGAAAAGAGTACGAGCAGTACTTC
TRBV9,TRBJ2-2,-,-,CASSPLSGELFF,TGTGCCAGCAGCCCCCTATCCGGGGAGCTGTTTTTT
TRBV29-1,TRBJ2-7,-,TRBD2,CSVSRGGEGEQYF,TGCAGCGTTAGTAGGGGAGGGGAGGGTGAGCAGTACTTC
TRBV30,TRBJ2-1,-,TRBD1,CAWSRWIPTGQGIDEQFF,TGTGCCTGGAGTAGATGGATTCCAACGGGACAGGGGATAGATGAGCAGTTCTTC
TRBV5-4,TRBJ2-5,-,-,CASSLPLALDETQYF,TGTGCCAGCAGCTTGCCCCTAGCCCTCGACGAGACCCAGTACTTC
TRBV30,TRBJ2-7,once,-,CAWSVGGVYEQYF,TGTGCCTGGAGTGTCGGAGGGGTCTACGAGCAGTACTTC
TRBV7-2,TRBJ2-7,-,-,CASSSGGSYEQYF,TGTGCCAGCAGCTCCGGGGGATCGTATGAGCAGTACTTC
TRBV10-3,TRBJ2-5,-,-,CAAGLDFQETQYF,TGTGCCGCCGGACTGGATTTCCAAGAGACCCAGTACTTC
TRBV7-2,TRBJ1-5,-,-,CASSLTGQPQHF,TGTGCCAGCAGTTTGACTGGCCAGCCCCAGCATTTT
TRBV6-2/TRBV6-3,TRBJ1-4,-,TRBD1,CASSPIGQGPNEKLFF,TGTGCCAGCAGTCCGATTGGACAGGGACCTAATGAAAAACTGTTTTTT
TRBV5-1,TRBJ2-1,-,-,CASSLGGGYNEQFF,TGCGCCAGCAGCTTGGGGGGAGGATACAATGAGCAGTTCTTC
TRBV19,TRBJ2-7,-,-,CASSTPQGRYEQYF,TGTGCCAGTAGTACACCTCAGGGTAGGTACGAGCAGTACTTC
TRBV7-3,TRBJ2-3,-,-,CASSLQGSTDTQYF,TGTGCCAGCAGCTTACAGGGTAGCACAGATACGCAGTATTTT
TRBV21-1,TRBJ2-5,-,-,CASGLYGSEETQYF,TGTGCCAGCGGCCTCTACGGGAGTGAGGAGACCCAGTACTTC
TRBV4-3,TRBJ2-3,-,TRBD2,CASSGSYSRPSGRFDTQYF,TGCGCCAGCAGTGGTTCTTATTCTCGGCCTAGCGGGAGGTTCGATACGCAGTATTTT
TRBV18,TRBJ1-1,-,-,CASSASIDRTEAFF,TGTGCCAGCTCAGCCTCAATTGACAGAACTGAAGCTTTCTTT
TRBV27,TRBJ2-7,-,-,CASSLSYGGASYEQYF,TGTGCCAGCAGTTTATCGTACGGCGGGGCGTCCTACGAGCAGTACTTC
TRBV6-6,TRBJ2-5,-,-,CASRTGTKQETQYF,TGTGCCAGCAGGACGGGGACAAAACAAGAGACCCAGTACTTC
TRBV27,TRBJ2-2,-,-,CASSFEGVNTGELFF,TGTGCCAGCAGTTTTGAGGGGGTAAACACCGGGGAGCTGTTTTTT
TRBV7-6,TRBJ2-3,-,TRBD2,CASSSRLAGGPSTDTQYF,TGTGCCAGCAGCTCCCGACTAGCGGGAGGACCTAGCACAGATACGCAGTATTTT
TRBV27,TRBJ2-7,-,-,CASSLLVGGFQYF,TGTGCCAGCAGTTTATTAGTTGGGGGATTTCAGTACTTC
TRBV11-2,TRBJ2-7,-,TRBD1,CASSFGTAYEQYF,TGTGCCAGCAGCTTTGGGACAGCCTACGAGCAGTACTTC
TRBV5-6,TRBJ2-3,once,TRBD2,CASSVGLAEGGPSTDTQYF,TGTGCCAGCAGCGTCGGACTAGCGGAGGGCGGTCCTAGCACAGATACGCAGTATTTT
TRBV6-6,TRBJ1-1,-,-,CASSTQGGWLEAFF,TGTGCCAGCAGCACACAGGGCGGATGGCTTGAAGCTTTCTTT
TRBV2,TRBJ2-1,-,-,CATTFLGGGEQFF,TGTGCCACCACTTTTCTAGGGGGGGGTGAGCAGTTCTTC
TRBV5-8,TRBJ1-4,-,-,CASSYLSTAISEKLFF,TGTGCCAGCAGCTATCTATCGACAGCTATTAGTGAAAAACTGTTTTTT
TRBV10-3,TRBJ1-2,-,-,CAISESVGALDYGYTF,TGTGCCATCAGTGAGTCCGTTGGGGCGTTAGACTATGGCTACACCTTC
TRBV2,TRBJ1-2,few,-,CASSEGYYGYTF,TGTGCCAGCAGTGAAGGCTACTATGGCTACACCTTC
TRBV6-5,TRBJ2-2,-,TRBD2,CASRWGRAATGELFF,TGTGCCAGCAGGTGGGGGAGGGCCGCCACCGGGGAGCTGTTTTTT
TRBV2,TRBJ2-5,-,-,CASSEPVLRLGDETQYF,TGTGCCAGCAGTGAACCGGTGTTACGCCTAGGAGATGAGACCCAGTACTTC
TRBV6-1,TRBJ2-5,-,-,CASSEAGSQETQYF,TGTGCCAGCAGTGAAGCGGGGAGCCAGGAGACCCAGTACTTC
TRBV4-2,TRBJ2-3,-,TRBD1,CASSQEDRDPRTDTQYF,TGTGCCAGCAGCCAAGAGGACAGGGACCCCCGCACAGATACGCAGTATTTT
TRBV2,TRBJ1-5,few,-,CASRGGLSNQPQHF,TGTGCCAGCAGGGGGGGCCTAAGCAATCAGCCCCAGCATTTT
TRBV7-2,TRBJ1-2,-,-,CASSFSGAEGYTF,TGTGCCAGCAGCTTTTCAGGGGCTGAGGGCTACACCTTC
TRBV6-5,TRBJ1-1,-,-,CASSYVAKGATEAFF,TGTGCCAGCAGTTACGTGGCCAAAGGGGCCACTGAAGCTTTCTTT
TRBV2,TRBJ2-4,-,-,CASRERRARDLAKNIQYF,TGTGCCAGCAGGGAACGGCGGGCCAGAGACTTAGCCAAAAACATTCAGTACTTC
TRBV29-1,TRBJ2-6,-,-,CSSGANVLTF,TGCAGCTCTGGGGCCAACGTCCTGACTTTC
TRBV10-2,TRBJ1-2,once,TRBD1,CASSGGRDSGNYGYTF,TGCGCCAGCAGTGGAGGCCGGGACAGCGGTAACTATGGCTACACCTTC
TRBV2,TRBJ2-1,-,-,CASSEDSSSYNEQFF,TGTGCCAGCAGTGAGGACAGCAGCTCCTACAATGAGCAGTTCTTC
TRBV12-3/TRBV12-4,TRBJ2-7,once,TRBD1,CASSLGTGEQYF,TGTGCCAGCAGTTTGGGGACAGGCGAGCAGTACTTC
TRBV7-9,TRBJ2-3,-,TRBD2,CASSLAASGRARYADTQYF,TGTGCCAGCAGCTTAGCGGCTAGCGGGAGGGCCCGGTACGCAGATACGCAGTATTTT
TRBV30,TRBJ1-3,-,-,CAWTGFRNTIYF,TGTGCCTGGACTGGGTTTAGAAACACCATATATTTT
TRBV27,TRBJ2-2,-,-,CASSFGFTGELFF,TGTGCCAGCAGTTTTGGTTTTACCGGGGAGCTGTTTTTT
TRBV28,TRBJ2-1,-,-,CASSLKLLSGVIHGEQFF,TGTGCCAGCAGTTTAAAATTATTGAGCGGAGTCATACATGGTGAGCAGTTCTTC